This T cell receptor (beta chain) is from a study of CD8+ T cells in alopecia areata. A note on this clone: Its target is not known.

Study-wide results and limits: Clonality in the scalp and expanded CD8+ clones ranked among the top 100 were significantly decreased by tofacitinib. Normal scalp had lower clonality than lesional scalp, with alopecia totalis/universalis lesions showing this most strongly.

This CDR3 is 11 amino acids long. V trimming: 7 bases; J trimming: 7 bases; junction bases outside the gene matches: 5. Germline CDR1 and CDR2: SQVTM and ANQGSEA. Treatment defined: oral pan-JAK inhibitor, 5-10 mg twice daily. The sequencing template was cDNA reverse transcribed from extracted RNA. Profiling relied on immunoSEQ multiplex PCR, and the TCRdb table lists in-frame clones only, not all of them. The data show 200,000 to 250,000 clones, approximately 67% seen once. The chain links TRBV29-1 to TRBJ1-2, with 8 bases that match TRBD1. The sample in question was CD4+ T cells sorted from blood, obtained around week 46, from a patient treated with tofacitinib. The origin of this receptor is a human donor with alopecia areata. In DNA form, the CDR3 reads TGCAGCGCGGACAGGGATCGTGGCTACACCTTC. Its protein is CSADRDRGYTF.